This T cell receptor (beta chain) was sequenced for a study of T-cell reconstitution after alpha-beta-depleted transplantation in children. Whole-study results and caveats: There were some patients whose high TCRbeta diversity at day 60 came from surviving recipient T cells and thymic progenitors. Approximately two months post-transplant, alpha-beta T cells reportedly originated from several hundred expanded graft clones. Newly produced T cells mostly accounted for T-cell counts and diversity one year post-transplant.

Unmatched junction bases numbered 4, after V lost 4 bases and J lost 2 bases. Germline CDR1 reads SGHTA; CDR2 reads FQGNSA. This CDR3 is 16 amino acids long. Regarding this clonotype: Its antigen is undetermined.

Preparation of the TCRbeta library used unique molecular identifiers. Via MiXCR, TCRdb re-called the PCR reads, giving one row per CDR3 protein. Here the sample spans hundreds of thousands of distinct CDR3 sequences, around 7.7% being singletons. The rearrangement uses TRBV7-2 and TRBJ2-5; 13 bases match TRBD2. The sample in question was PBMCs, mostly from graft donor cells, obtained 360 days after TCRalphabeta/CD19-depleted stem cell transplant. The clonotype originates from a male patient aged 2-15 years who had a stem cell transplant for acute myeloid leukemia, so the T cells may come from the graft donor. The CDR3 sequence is CASSWWTSGGQETQYF. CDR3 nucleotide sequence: TGTGCCAGCAGCTGGTGGACTAGCGGGGGACAAGAGACCCAGTACTTC.